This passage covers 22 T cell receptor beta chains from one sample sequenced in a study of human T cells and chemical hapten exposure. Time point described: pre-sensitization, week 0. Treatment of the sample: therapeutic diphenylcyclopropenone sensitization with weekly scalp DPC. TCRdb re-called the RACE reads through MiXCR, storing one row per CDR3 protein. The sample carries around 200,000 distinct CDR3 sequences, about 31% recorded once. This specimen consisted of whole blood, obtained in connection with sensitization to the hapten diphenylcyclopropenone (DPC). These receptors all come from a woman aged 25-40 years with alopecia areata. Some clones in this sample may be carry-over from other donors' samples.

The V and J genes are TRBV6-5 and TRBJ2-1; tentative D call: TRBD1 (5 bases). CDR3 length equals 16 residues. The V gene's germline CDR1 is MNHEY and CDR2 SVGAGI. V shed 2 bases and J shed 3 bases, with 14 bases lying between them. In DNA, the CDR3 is TGTGCCAGCAGTTACGCTTTGGACACCGACTACAATGAGCAGTTCTTC. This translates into CASSYALDTDYNEQFF.

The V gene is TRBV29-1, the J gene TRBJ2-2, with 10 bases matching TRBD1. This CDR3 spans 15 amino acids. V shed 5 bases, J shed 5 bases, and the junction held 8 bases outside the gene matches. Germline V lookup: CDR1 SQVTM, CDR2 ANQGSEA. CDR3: CSVIHRQGATGELFF. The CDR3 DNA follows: TGCAGCGTTATTCACCGACAGGGGGCTACCGGGGAGCTGTTTTTT.

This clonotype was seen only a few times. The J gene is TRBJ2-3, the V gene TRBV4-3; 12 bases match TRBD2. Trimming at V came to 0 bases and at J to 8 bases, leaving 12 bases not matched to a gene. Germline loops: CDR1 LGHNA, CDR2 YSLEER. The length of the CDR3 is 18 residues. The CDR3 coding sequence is TGCGCCAGCAGCCAAGAGACTAGCGGGGGCGGAAAGCTTGGTACGCAGTATTTT. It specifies CASSQETSGGGKLGTQYF.

The CDR3 protein is CASNRHNNEQFF. In DNA form, the CDR3 reads TGTGCCAGCAACAGACATAACAATGAGCAGTTCTTC. The V and J genes are TRBV6-2 or TRBV6-3 and TRBJ2-1; no clear D. This CDR3 region has 12 residues. Trimming pared 7 bases from V and 5 bases from J, leaving 9 bases between. The germline gives CDR1 MNHEY, CDR2 SVGEGT.

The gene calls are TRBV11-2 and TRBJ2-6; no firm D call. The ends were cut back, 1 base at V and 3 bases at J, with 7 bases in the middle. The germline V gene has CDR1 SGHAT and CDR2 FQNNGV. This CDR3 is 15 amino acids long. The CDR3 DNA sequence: TGTGCCAGCAGCTTAGGAATATTTGGGGCCAACGTCCTGACTTTC. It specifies CASSLGIFGANVLTF.

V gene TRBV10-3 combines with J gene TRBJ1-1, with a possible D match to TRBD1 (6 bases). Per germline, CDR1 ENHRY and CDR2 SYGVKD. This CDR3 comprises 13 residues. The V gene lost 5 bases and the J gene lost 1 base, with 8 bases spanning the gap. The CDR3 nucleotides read TGTGCCATCAGTCGACAGGAGAACACTGAAGCTTTCTTT. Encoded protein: CAISRQENTEAFF.

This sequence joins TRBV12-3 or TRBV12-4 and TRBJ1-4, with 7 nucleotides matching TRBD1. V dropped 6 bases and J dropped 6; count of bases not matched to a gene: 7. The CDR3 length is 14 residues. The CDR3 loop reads CASSPDRVYEKLFF. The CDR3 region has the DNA TGTGCCAGCAGCCCCGACAGGGTTTATGAAAAACTGTTTTTT.

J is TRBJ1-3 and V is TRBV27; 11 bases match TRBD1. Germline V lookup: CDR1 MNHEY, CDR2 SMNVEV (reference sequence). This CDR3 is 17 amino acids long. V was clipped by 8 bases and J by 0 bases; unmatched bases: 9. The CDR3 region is CASSGGTGGLSGNTIYF. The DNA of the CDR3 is TGTGCCAGCTCCGGAGGGACAGGGGGACTCTCTGGAAACACCATATATTTT.

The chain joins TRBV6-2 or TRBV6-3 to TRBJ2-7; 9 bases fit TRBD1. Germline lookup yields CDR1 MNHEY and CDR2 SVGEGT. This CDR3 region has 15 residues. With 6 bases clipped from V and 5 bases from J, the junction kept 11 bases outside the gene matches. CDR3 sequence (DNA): TGTGCCAGCAGAACCATGGGACAGGGAATCGACGAGCAGTACTTC. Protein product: CASRTMGQGIDEQYF.

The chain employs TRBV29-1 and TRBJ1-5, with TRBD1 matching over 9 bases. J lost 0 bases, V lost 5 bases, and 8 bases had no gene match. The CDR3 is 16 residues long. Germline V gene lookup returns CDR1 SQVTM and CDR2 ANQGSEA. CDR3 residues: CSVRQGEEYSNQPQHF. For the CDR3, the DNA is TGCAGCGTTAGACAGGGGGAGGAGTATAGCAATCAGCCCCAGCATTTT.

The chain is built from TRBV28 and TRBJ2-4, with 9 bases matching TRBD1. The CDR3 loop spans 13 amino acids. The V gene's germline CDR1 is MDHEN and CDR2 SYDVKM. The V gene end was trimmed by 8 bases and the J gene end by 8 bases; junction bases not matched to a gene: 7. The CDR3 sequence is CASRTGARDIQYF. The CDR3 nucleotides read TGTGCCAGCCGGACAGGGGCAAGGGACATTCAGTACTTC.

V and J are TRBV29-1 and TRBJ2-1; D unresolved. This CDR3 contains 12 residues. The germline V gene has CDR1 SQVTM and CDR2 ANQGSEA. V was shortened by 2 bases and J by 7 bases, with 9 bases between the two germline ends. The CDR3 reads CSVERLVNEQFF. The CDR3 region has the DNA TGCAGCGTTGAAAGACTGGTTAATGAGCAGTTCTTC.

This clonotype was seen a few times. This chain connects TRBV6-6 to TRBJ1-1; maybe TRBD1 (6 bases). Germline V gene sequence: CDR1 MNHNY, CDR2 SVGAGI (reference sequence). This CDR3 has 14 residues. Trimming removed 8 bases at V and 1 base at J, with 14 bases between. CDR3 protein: CASGNTGTNTEAFF. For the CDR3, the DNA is TGTGCCAGCGGAAACACAGGGACGAACACTGAAGCTTTCTTT.

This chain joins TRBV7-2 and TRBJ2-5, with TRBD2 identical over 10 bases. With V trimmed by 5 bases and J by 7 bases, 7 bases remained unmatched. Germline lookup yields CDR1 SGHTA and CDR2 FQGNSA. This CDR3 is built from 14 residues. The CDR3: CASSRTSGGATQYF. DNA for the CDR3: TGTGCCAGCAGCCGGACTAGCGGAGGGGCGACCCAGTACTTC.

This CDR3 reads CASSLRSAAGELFF. The CDR3 nucleotides are TGTGCCAGCAGTTTACGTTCAGCAGCCGGGGAGCTGTTTTTT. J is TRBJ2-2 and V is TRBV27; D ambiguous. The V end was cut by 2 bases, the J end by 6 bases, with 10 bases between. This CDR3 region has 14 residues. Per the germline V gene, CDR1 is MNHEY and CDR2 is SMNVEV (reference sequence).

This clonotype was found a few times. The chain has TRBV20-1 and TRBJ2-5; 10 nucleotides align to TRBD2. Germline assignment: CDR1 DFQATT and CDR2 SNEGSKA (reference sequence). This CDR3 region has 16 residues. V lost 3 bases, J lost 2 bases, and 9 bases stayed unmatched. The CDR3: CSASPWTSGRQETQYF. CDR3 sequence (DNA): TGCAGTGCTAGCCCTTGGACTAGCGGTAGGCAAGAGACCCAGTACTTC.

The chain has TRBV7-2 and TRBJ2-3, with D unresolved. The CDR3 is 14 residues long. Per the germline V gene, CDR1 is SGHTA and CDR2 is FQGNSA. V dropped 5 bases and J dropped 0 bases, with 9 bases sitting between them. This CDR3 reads CASSPAPSTDTQYF. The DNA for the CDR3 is TGTGCCAGCAGCCCGGCCCCTAGCACAGATACGCAGTATTTT.

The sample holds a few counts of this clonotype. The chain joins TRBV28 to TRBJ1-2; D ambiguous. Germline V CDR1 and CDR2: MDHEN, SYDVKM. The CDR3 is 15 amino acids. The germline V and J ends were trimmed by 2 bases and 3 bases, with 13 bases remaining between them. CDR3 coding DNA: TGTGCCAGCAGTTTAGGTCTCCCCTCGGACTATGGCTACACCTTC. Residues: CASSLGLPSDYGYTF.

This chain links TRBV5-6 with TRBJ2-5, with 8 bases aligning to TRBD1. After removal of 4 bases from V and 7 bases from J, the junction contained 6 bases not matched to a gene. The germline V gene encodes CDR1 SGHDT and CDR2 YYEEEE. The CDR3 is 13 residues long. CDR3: CASSGTGSGTQYF. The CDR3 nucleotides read TGTGCCAGCAGCGGGACAGGTTCTGGGACCCAGTACTTC.

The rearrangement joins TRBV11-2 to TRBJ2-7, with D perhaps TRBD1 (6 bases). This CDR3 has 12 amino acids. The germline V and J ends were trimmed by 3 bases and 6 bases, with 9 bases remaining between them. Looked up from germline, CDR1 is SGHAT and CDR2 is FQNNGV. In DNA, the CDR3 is TGTGCCAGCAGCTTGGGGGCGATCGAGCAGTACTTC. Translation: CASSLGAIEQYF.

The CDR3 DNA is TGCAGCGCTTCGACAGGGGTTCAGCCCCAGCATTTT. Amino acid sequence: CSASTGVQPQHF. The chain uses TRBV29-1 and TRBJ1-5, with TRBD1 matching over 8 bases. This CDR3 is built from 12 residues. Germline V lookup: CDR1 SQVTM, CDR2 ANQGSEA. Trimming removed 7 bases from V and 6 bases from J; junction bases left unmatched: 5.

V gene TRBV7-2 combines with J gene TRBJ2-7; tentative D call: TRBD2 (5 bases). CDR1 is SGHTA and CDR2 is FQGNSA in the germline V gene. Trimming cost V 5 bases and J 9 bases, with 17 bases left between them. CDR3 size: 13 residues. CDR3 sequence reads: CASSAGLHLGQYF. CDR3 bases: TGTGCCAGCAGCGCCGGACTTCATCTAGGGCAGTACTTC. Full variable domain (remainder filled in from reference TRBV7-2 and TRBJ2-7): GAGVSQSPSNKVTEKGKDVELRCDPISGHTALYWYRQSLGQGLEFLIYFQGNSAPDKSGLPSDRFSAERTGGSVSTLTIQRTQQEDSAVYLCASSAGLHLGQYFGPGTRLTVT.